This is a list of T cell receptor beta chains from one sample in a study of cytomegalovirus exposure and HLA in healthy donors. The repertoire was sequenced with immunoSEQ multiplex PCR; TCRdb's copy has only in-frame clones and lacks some. The sample carries approximately 72,000 clones, roughly four fifths recorded once. Sequenced material: PBMCs. These receptors all come from a man between 18 and 35 years old in good health and CMV-seronegative. The CDR3 runs from the conserved cysteine through the conserved F or W. The D gene is left open where the match is weak. Not all rows give a size; the values are once, few, many and, for expanded clones, a class.

cdr3_nt	cdr3_aa	d_call	j_call	clone_size	v_call
TGTGCCAGCAGTTTACGGGCGGGGAGGGGCGCAGATACGCAGTATTTT	CASSLRAGRGADTQYF	TRBD2	TRBJ2-3	NA	TRBV27
TGTGCCAGCAGCCGGATCGGGGAAAAACTGTTTTTT	CASSRIGEKLFF	NA	TRBJ1-4	NA	TRBV7-2
TGCGCCAGCAGCCAGATAGCCGGGACAGGAAGACTCCCTGGGGCCAACGTCCTGACTTTC	CASSQIAGTGRLPGANVLTF	TRBD1	TRBJ2-6	NA	TRBV4-3
TGTGCCAGCAGTTTATTGGACAGCTCCTACGAGCAGTACTTC	CASSLLDSSYEQYF	NA	TRBJ2-7	NA	TRBV6-1
TGTGCCAGCTCACCATCGGGCTCCTACGAGCAGTACTTC	CASSPSGSYEQYF	NA	TRBJ2-7	NA	TRBV18
TGTGCCAGCAGCCAGAGACAGGACACTGAAGCTTTCTTT	CASSQRQDTEAFF	NA	TRBJ1-1	NA	TRBV7-9
TGTGCCAGCAGCGCCTCAGCCGGGAGCAACTACGAGCAGTACTTC	CASSASAGSNYEQYF	NA	TRBJ2-7	NA	TRBV9
TGTGCCAGCACCTATGGAGACTCTGACTACGAGCAGTACTTC	CASTYGDSDYEQYF	NA	TRBJ2-7	NA	TRBV28
TGTGCCAGCAGCCGGACCCGGACAGGGGATTATGGCTACACCTTC	CASSRTRTGDYGYTF	TRBD1	TRBJ1-2	NA	TRBV11-2
TGTGCCAGCAGCTCCCAAGGAGTAGGGGGTGAAAAACTGTTTTTT	CASSSQGVGGEKLFF	NA	TRBJ1-4	NA	TRBV7-2
TGCAGTGCTGGTCTAGGTCAGCCCCAGCATTTT	CSAGLGQPQHF	NA	TRBJ1-5	once	TRBV20-1
TGTGCCAGCAGCCTTCTCCTAGCGCGCACCGGGGAGCTGTTTTTT	CASSLLLARTGELFF	NA	TRBJ2-2	few	TRBV11-2
TGTGCCAGCAGCAATCTCTACGAGCAGTACTTC	CASSNLYEQYF	NA	TRBJ2-7	NA	TRBV5-4
TGTGCCAGCAGCATAGGACTAGCTCTCGGGGAGCTGTTTTTT	CASSIGLALGELFF	TRBD2	TRBJ2-2	NA	TRBV7-2
TGTGCCAGCAGACTATACGGCGAATACTCTGGAAACACCATATATTTT	CASRLYGEYSGNTIYF	NA	TRBJ1-3	NA	TRBV6-6
TGTGCCAGTAGCCCCCCCCCGGGGGTTAAGTACGAGCAGTACTTC	CASSPPPGVKYEQYF	NA	TRBJ2-7	NA	TRBV19
TGTGCCAGCATTCAACGCGCGGGAGCCCCGTACAATGAGCAGTTCTTC	CASIQRAGAPYNEQFF	TRBD2	TRBJ2-1	NA	TRBV6-6
TGTGCCAGCTTACTAGCGGGGGGCACAGATACGCAGTATTTT	CASLLAGGTDTQYF	TRBD2	TRBJ2-3	NA	TRBV6-4
TGTGCCAGCAGCAACACCCGGACAGGGCTAAATGAAAAACTGTTTTTT	CASSNTRTGLNEKLFF	TRBD1	TRBJ1-4	NA	TRBV7-9
TGTGCCAGCAGCTTGGACAGGGGATTCTCTGGAAACACCATATATTTT	CASSLDRGFSGNTIYF	TRBD1	TRBJ1-3	NA	TRBV5-8
TGCGCCAGCAGCCAGACGTCCAGGGCACTCTATGGCTACACCTTC	CASSQTSRALYGYTF	NA	TRBJ1-2	once	TRBV4-3
TGTGCCAGCAGCGTGACAGGGGGCGCGGATTATATTGGCTACACCTTC	CASSVTGGADYIGYTF	TRBD1	TRBJ1-2	NA	TRBV9
TGTGCCACCAGTCTTCATCAGCCCCAGCATTTT	CATSLHQPQHF	NA	TRBJ1-5	NA	TRBV28
TGTTCCAGCAGCTTATCCCTTTACGAGCAGTACTTC	CSSSLSLYEQYF	NA	TRBJ2-7	once	TRBV7-9
TGTGCCAGCAGCGTACTGGGCGGCGGGGAGACCCAGTACTTC	CASSVLGGGETQYF	NA	TRBJ2-5	NA	TRBV5-6
TGCGCCAGCAGTTGGGGAGCGGGGGGGCCCGGGGAGCTGTTTTTT	CASSWGAGGPGELFF	TRBD2	TRBJ2-2	NA	TRBV10-2
TGTGCCAGCAGCTTAGGACAGGGGGAGAGGCAGCCCCAGCATTTT	CASSLGQGERQPQHF	TRBD1	TRBJ1-5	NA	TRBV7-2
TGCGCCAGCAGTTCCCCGACAGGGGTTGAGGGTGAAGCTTTCTTT	CASSSPTGVEGEAFF	TRBD1	TRBJ1-1	once	TRBV5-1
TGCGCCAGCAGCCAAGCAGGGGCTGGGGCCAACGTCCTGACTTTC	CASSQAGAGANVLTF	NA	TRBJ2-6	NA	TRBV4-3
TGTGCCAGCAGCCCAGTTGTGGGAGTATGGGCCGAGCAGTACTTC	CASSPVVGVWAEQYF	NA	TRBJ2-7	NA	TRBV7-9
TGTGCCAGCAGTACGCCGGACAGATTGAACACTGAAGCTTTCTTT	CASSTPDRLNTEAFF	NA	TRBJ1-1	NA	TRBV6-5
TGTGCCAGCAGCCCGGGACAGGGGTTTCTGGAGACCCAGTACTTC	CASSPGQGFLETQYF	TRBD1	TRBJ2-5	once	TRBV7-9
TGTGCCAGCAGCCCCCGAGGGGGGGCAGAGACCCAGTACTTC	CASSPRGGAETQYF	NA	TRBJ2-5	NA	TRBV7-2
TGCGCCAGCAGCCAAGTCATGGCAGGCGAGCAGTACTTC	CASSQVMAGEQYF	NA	TRBJ2-7	NA	TRBV4-1
TGTGCCAGCAGCTTAGACGGAGCCGCCGGGGAGCTGTTTTTT	CASSLDGAAGELFF	NA	TRBJ2-2	NA	TRBV11-2
TGTGCCAGCAGCGTAGTGTCGGGAGAGCAGTACTTC	CASSVVSGEQYF	NA	TRBJ2-7	few	TRBV9
TGTGCCAGCAGCTTTTCTATGACAGGGAATAAGCGGGATGGCTACACCTTC	CASSFSMTGNKRDGYTF	TRBD1	TRBJ1-2	NA	TRBV5-4
TGTGCCAGCAAAACCGGGACAGGGGGCCATGAGCAGTTCTTC	CASKTGTGGHEQFF	TRBD1	TRBJ2-1	NA	TRBV28
TGCGCCAGCAGCCGAAGGAGTACAGGGCCGGCTAATGAAAAACTGTTTTTT	CASSRRSTGPANEKLFF	NA	TRBJ1-4	NA	TRBV4-3
TGTGCCAGCAGATCGTGGGCGGGAGAATCCGGGGAGCTGTTTTTT	CASRSWAGESGELFF	TRBD2	TRBJ2-2	NA	TRBV11-2
TGTGCCAGCAGCTTGGGATCGGCGGGCCGGGGGGAGGAGCAGTTCTTC	CASSLGSAGRGEEQFF	TRBD2	TRBJ2-1	NA	TRBV5-4
TGTGCCAGCATGGGGCGGGGGCCCCAGCATTTT	CASMGRGPQHF	NA	TRBJ1-5	NA	TRBV5-8
TGTGCCAGCAGCAAAAGACTAGCGGGGGGGCCGCTTTCCTACAATGAGCAGTTCTTC	CASSKRLAGGPLSYNEQFF	NA	TRBJ2-1	NA	TRBV21-1
TGCGCCAGCAGCTCCACCGGGGGGGTTACGGTACTCTACGAGCAGTACTTC	CASSSTGGVTVLYEQYF	TRBD2	TRBJ2-7	NA	TRBV5-1
TGTGCCAGCAGCGTAGGTAGCGGGGTCCCCTACGAGCAGTACTTC	CASSVGSGVPYEQYF	TRBD2	TRBJ2-7	NA	TRBV9
TGTGCCAGCAGCCCGCATTCGATGGGGGCCGATGAGCAGTTCTTC	CASSPHSMGADEQFF	NA	TRBJ2-1	NA	TRBV27
TGTGCCAGCAGCCAAAATCAGGGTTTGGCCGGGGAGCTGTTTTTT	CASSQNQGLAGELFF	NA	TRBJ2-2	NA	TRBV14
TGTGCCAGCATAACAGGGGGCACTAATGAAAAACTGTTTTTT	CASITGGTNEKLFF	TRBD1	TRBJ1-4	NA	TRBV28
TGCGCCAGCAGTCCCGGGCGGAGGACTGTGAGCACCGGGGAGCTGTTTTTT	CASSPGRRTVSTGELFF	NA	TRBJ2-2	NA	TRBV4-1
TGTGCCAGCAGCCCTCAGGGCACGAAGACCCAGTACTTC	CASSPQGTKTQYF	NA	TRBJ2-5	NA	TRBV6-5
TGTGCCAGCAAAAGTGATCCTCCGGAGGCCGGGGAGCTGTTTTTT	CASKSDPPEAGELFF	NA	TRBJ2-2	few	TRBV28
TGTGCCAGCAGCGTGCTCGGTAATGGAAACACCATATATTTT	CASSVLGNGNTIYF	NA	TRBJ1-3	few	TRBV9
TGTGCCAGCAGCCGTCAGGATGGACAGGGTGCTCGGCAGTACTTC	CASSRQDGQGARQYF	TRBD1	TRBJ2-7	NA	TRBV5-4
TGTGCCAGCTCACCTTCGACAGGGAGTATGACTGAAGCTTTCTTT	CASSPSTGSMTEAFF	TRBD1	TRBJ1-1	NA	TRBV18
TGCAGCGTTGGAATGGGGCAATCCTACGAGCAGTACTTC	CSVGMGQSYEQYF	NA	TRBJ2-7	NA	TRBV29-1
TGTGCCAGCAGTTTATGGCAGGGGGCAGGAGTCAACTATGGCTACACCTTC	CASSLWQGAGVNYGYTF	TRBD1	TRBJ1-2	NA	TRBV28